Below, one TCR beta chain is given with its context. In the authors' workflow: Amplification of reference gene primers was used by the study to estimate nucleated cell counts. Measured with immunoSEQ multiplex PCR; TCRdb has only the in-frame clones, and not every one. V and J calls and clone size are copied from that table; D and trimming were computed from the DNA. Of 95,000 to 150,000 clones in the sample, 70% to 90% were seen once. The sample originates from a study of blood T cell repertoires in COVID-19. Study in general: Some COVID-19 samples were acute and others convalescent; all came from the United States, Italy and Spain. Nucleic acid was either cDNA or gDNA, and it came from T cells, B-cell-depleted T cells, or PBMCs.

V was clipped by 1 base and J by 8 bases; unmatched bases: 1. The CDR3 consists of 14 residues. Per germline, CDR1 LGHNA and CDR2 YSLEER. The TCR was taken from a woman over 75 with acute or convalescent COVID-19. The chain combines TRBV4-3 with TRBJ1-4; TRBD1 aligns across 10 bases. What was sequenced was peripheral blood. The CDR3 DNA is TGCGCCAGCAGCCAAGGACAGGGGGCGGAAAAACTGTTTTTT. Translation gives CASSQGQGAEKLFF.